A selection of T cell receptor beta chains follows, all from one sample in a study of shared clonotypes between healthy human individuals. Profiled with immunoSEQ multiplex PCR; TCRdb holds only in-frame clones, not every one. The table shows roughly 1.4 million clones, with around 98.5% occurring only once. Sequencing was done on a sample of naive CD4+ T cells sorted from blood. Receptors originate from a man younger than 45 in good health. The CDR3 runs from the conserved cysteine through the conserved F or W. The D gene is left open where the match is weak. Size values are once, few and many counts, or a class for expanded clones, and some rows have none.

d_gene	v_gene	len	j_gene	abundance	CDR3nt	CDR3aa
.	TRBV7-2	13	TRBJ1-5	once	TGTGCCAGCAGCGGAAATAGCAATCAGCCCCAGCATTTT	CASSGNSNQPQHF
.	TRBV15	14	TRBJ2-7	.	TGTGCCACCAGCAGAGATCAGGGCAGCGACGAGCAGTACTTC	CATSRDQGSDEQYF
.	TRBV19	15	TRBJ1-4	.	TGTGCCAGTAGCCCGCAACTCGGGGCTAATGAAAAACTGTTTTTT	CASSPQLGANEKLFF
.	TRBV5-4	12	TRBJ2-3	few	TGTGCCAGCAGCACTAGCACAGATACGCAGTATTTT	CASSTSTDTQYF
.	TRBV19	14	TRBJ1-5	.	TGTGCCAGTCATAACCCCGGGGATAACAAGCCCCAGCATTTT	CASHNPGDNKPQHF
.	TRBV7-2	13	TRBJ2-1	.	TGTGCCAGCAGCCTCGGGCCCTACAATGAGCAGTTCTTC	CASSLGPYNEQFF
.	TRBV27	15	TRBJ2-3	.	TGTGCCAGCAGTTCCGGACAGCTAGGAACAGATACGCAGTATTTT	CASSSGQLGTDTQYF
.	TRBV6-6	14	TRBJ1-1	.	TGTGCCAGCAGTCCCCCTGGAGGGCACACTGAAGCTTTCTTT	CASSPPGGHTEAFF
.	TRBV2	13	TRBJ1-4	once	TGTGCCACGCAGGGAGGTGCTAATGAAAAACTGTTTTTT	CATQGGANEKLFF
.	TRBV9	14	TRBJ2-5	.	TGTGCCAGCAGCGTAGTGGGAGACTGGGAGACCCAGTACTTC	CASSVVGDWETQYF
.	TRBV14	14	TRBJ2-7	.	TGTGCCAGCAGCCATGATCGCACCCGGGGGGAGCAGTACTTC	CASSHDRTRGEQYF
TRBD1	TRBV7-2	13	TRBJ1-5	.	TGTGCCAGCAGCGACAGGGGCAATCAGCCCCAGCATTTT	CASSDRGNQPQHF